This T cell receptor beta chain was sequenced during a study of CD8 T cells in Susac syndrome. CDR3 size: 15 residues. CDR1 and CDR2 (germline): MNHEY, SMNVEV (reference sequence). Trimming cost V 4 bases and J 4 bases; bases outside gene matches: 8. Study-wide results and caveats: The authors acknowledged that their TCR sequencing and HLA analysis involved a relatively small number of individuals.

Note on this clonotype: Its specificity is not known.

CD8+ and CD4+ T cells taken from blood had their TCR beta sequenced. Negative isolation yielded CD8+ and CD4+ T cells; FACS enriched TEMRA cells. Random-hexamer reverse transcription was applied to about 0.5 to 1 ug RNA. An immunoSEQ multiplex PCR amplified TCR beta CDR3 over 54 Vbeta and 13 Jbeta. From the immunoSEQ multiplex PCR reads, TCRdb called clonotypes with MiXCR, one entry per CDR3 protein. The sample lists 170,000 or so distinct CDR3 sequences; about 95% were seen once. The chain has TRBV27 and TRBJ1-2; 8 bases fit TRBD1. The sequence derives from a human donor with multiple sclerosis. The sequencing sample was made of CD8+ T cells from PBMCs. This CDR3 is CASSSQTGEVYGYTF. In nucleotides, the CDR3 is TGTGCCAGCAGTTCACAGACAGGGGAAGTCTATGGCTACACCTTC.